Shown below are 21 T cell receptor beta chains from a single sample sequenced in a study of CD8+CD57+ T cells in acquired aplastic anemia. Both TCR beta VDJ combination and CDR3 sequence profiling were carried out. Genomic DNA was the template for this profiling. TCRdb passed the reads through MiXCR, listing each CDR3 protein once. The profile shows approximately 190,000 distinct CDR3 sequences, about three fifths of them singletons. The sequenced material came from sorted CD4+, CD8+, or CD8+CD57+ T cells (not recorded which) from PBMCs. All receptors come from a human donor with severe aplastic anemia or a healthy control (not recorded which).

CDR3 coding DNA: TGTGCCACCAGCAGACGGGAGGCATCCTACAATGAGCAGTTCTTC. This codes for CATSRREASYNEQFF. The gene calls are TRBV15 and TRBJ2-1; TRBD2 matches at 7 bases. V was clipped by 2 bases and J by 1 base; unmatched bases: 2. Looked up from germline, CDR1 is LNHNV and CDR2 is YYDKDF (reference sequence). The CDR3 spans 15 residues.

This clonotype was observed a handful of times. The chain carries TRBV7-9 and TRBJ2-7, with a tentative D call TRBD1 (6 bases). Deletions cut 1 base from V and 4 bases from J, with 11 bases between. CDR1 SEHNR and CDR2 FQNEAQ come from the germline V gene (reference sequence). The CDR3 sequence is 14 residues long. CDR3 region: CASSLVGTQYEQYF. The CDR3, as DNA: TGTGCCAGCAGCTTAGTGGGGACACAATACGAGCAGTACTTC. The whole variable domain, filled in from reference TRBV7-9 and TRBJ2-7, reads DTGVSQNPRHKITKRGQNVTFRCDPISEHNRLYWYRQTLGQGPEFLTYFQNEAQLEKSRLLSDRFSAERPKGSFSTLEIQRTEQGDSAMYLCASSLVGTQYEQYFGPGTRLTVT.

The chain combines TRBV12-3 or TRBV12-4 with TRBJ2-7, with a weak D call TRBD2 (5 bases). Trimming took off 6 bases at V and 1 base at J, with 10 bases between the two ends. This CDR3 contains 13 residues. In DNA, the CDR3 is TGTGCCAGCAGAGTCGGGGAATCCTACGAGCAGTACTTC. Protein sequence: CASRVGESYEQYF.

The chain uses TRBV15 and TRBJ1-4; D not resolved. Germline CDR1 reads LNHNV; CDR2 reads YYDKDF (reference sequence). The CDR3 sequence is 15 residues long. Trimming shortened V by 4 bases and J by 0 bases, and 9 bases separated the two germline ends. The CDR3: CATSTRRPTNEKLFF. The CDR3 nucleotides read TGTGCCACCAGCACGAGAAGGCCAACTAATGAAAAACTGTTTTTT.

This clonotype was detected once. Here the CDR3 reads CASSRTSGEFSYEQYF. CDR3 nucleotide sequence: TGTGCCAGCAGTCGGACTAGCGGGGAGTTCTCCTACGAGCAGTACTTC. The rearrangement uses TRBV12-3 or TRBV12-4 and TRBJ2-7, with 12 bases that match TRBD2. There are 16 residues in the CDR3. V lost 5 bases, J lost 0 bases, and 5 bases stayed unmatched.

This clonotype has only one observation. The rearrangement joins TRBV20-1 to TRBJ2-1, with 7 bases identical to TRBD2. Trimming removed 3 bases from V and 6 bases from J; junction bases left unmatched: 8. The CDR3 totals 14 residues. The germline V gene encodes CDR1 DFQATT and CDR2 SNEGSKA (reference sequence). The CDR3 DNA reads as TGCAGTGCTAGTCGGCGGGAGTCTGTCAATGAGCAGTTCTTC. It is translated as CSASRRESVNEQFF.

Worth noting for this clonotype: One junction end disagrees with the germline gene, perhaps due to a read error. The chain couples TRBV7-9 to TRBJ1-5; D is unclear. In germline, CDR1 is SEHNR, CDR2 FQNEAQ (reference sequence). The CDR3 totals 14 residues. This CDR3 reads CTSSFPQSNRPQHF. CDR3 DNA sequence: TGTACCAGCAGCTTTCCACAGAGCAATCGGCCCCAGCATTTT.

The chain carries TRBV7-9 and TRBJ2-3; 10 bases match TRBD2. This CDR3 is built from 15 residues. Per the germline V gene, CDR1 is SEHNR and CDR2 is FQNEAQ (reference sequence). V gave up 6 bases and J gave up 4 bases; unmatched junction bases: 7. CDR3 in DNA: TGTGCCAGCAGTTCCGGGACTAGCGCGGCAGATACGCAGTATTTT. Translated, it gives CASSSGTSAADTQYF.

This chain joins TRBV20-1 and TRBJ1-5; D might be TRBD1 (5 bases). The CDR3 contains 13 residues. Trimming stripped 3 bases from V and 7 bases from J, with 13 bases between. Germline lookup yields CDR1 DFQATT and CDR2 SNEGSKA (reference sequence). The CDR3, as DNA: TGCAGTGCTAGCCCGGGCGGGGACCAGCCCCAGCATTTT. Translated, it gives CSASPGGDQPQHF.

This clonotype was counted a few times. The rearrangement links TRBV20-1 to TRBJ2-1; 10 positions match TRBD1. The germline gives CDR1 DFQATT, CDR2 SNEGSKA (reference sequence). V lost 6 bases, J lost 5 bases, and 4 bases stayed unmatched. The CDR3 has 13 residues. The CDR3 sequence is CSAGDRGHNEQFF. Here the CDR3 DNA reads TGCAGTGCCGGGGACAGGGGCCACAATGAGCAGTTCTTC.

J is TRBJ1-2 and V is TRBV20-1, with D tentatively TRBD1 (6 bases). The CDR3 is 13 residues long. Trimming took 6 bases from V and 6 from J, leaving 17 bases between them. The germline gives CDR1 DFQATT, CDR2 SNEGSKA (reference sequence). The CDR3 region is CSALFGAGDGYTF. DNA for the CDR3: TGCAGTGCCCTTTTCGGGGCAGGGGATGGCTACACCTTC.

This clonotype was detected a few times. The V gene is TRBV20-1, the J gene TRBJ2-1, with TRBD1 identical over 9 bases. The CDR3 covers 14 residues. J gave up 4 bases and V 6 bases, and 7 bases lay outside the gene matches. CDR1 is DFQATT, CDR2 SNEGSKA, per germline (reference sequence). The CDR3 nucleotides are TGCAGTGCCAAAACAGGGGGCGATTACAATGAGCAGTTCTTC. Translation gives CSAKTGGDYNEQFF.

This clonotype was seen just once. This chain joins TRBV7-9 and TRBJ2-7; maybe TRBD1 (5 bases). The CDR3 contains 15 residues. Germline loops: CDR1 SEHNR, CDR2 FQNEAQ (reference sequence). Between the trimmed V and J ends, which lost 5 bases and 3 bases, there was a span of 17 bases. The CDR3 sequence: CASSQVQGQNYEQYF. As DNA, the CDR3 is TGTGCCAGCAGCCAAGTCCAGGGTCAAAACTACGAGCAGTACTTC.

The chain links TRBV7-8 to TRBJ1-5; D remains unclear. Germline CDR1 is SGHVS and CDR2 is FQNEAQ. V lost 3 bases and J lost 3, with 15 bases in between. The CDR3 spans 16 residues. The CDR3 protein is CASSFGSGSFNQPQHF. In nucleotides, the CDR3 is TGTGCCAGCAGCTTTGGGTCGGGCAGTTTCAATCAGCCCCAGCATTTT.

The chain links TRBV5-6 to TRBJ1-1; D may be TRBD1 (6 bases). V was cut by 6 bases and J by 5 bases, with 11 bases left in between. CDR3 length: 12 amino acids. The germline V gene has CDR1 SGHDT and CDR2 YYEEEE. In DNA form, the CDR3 reads TGTGCCAGCAAGGGGGGCGAGACTGAAGCTTTCTTT. Translating it yields CASKGGETEAFF. The whole variable domain, filled in from reference TRBV5-6 and TRBJ1-1, reads DAGVTQSPTHLIKTRGQQVTLRCSPKSGHDTVSWYQQALGQGPQFIFQYYEEEERQRGNFPDRFSGHQFPNYSSELNVNALLLGDSALYLCASKGGETEAFFGQGTRLTVV.

The chain carries TRBV18 and TRBJ2-7; D is ambiguous. This CDR3 has 13 residues. The V end was cut by 3 bases, the J end by 3 bases, with 9 bases between. Per the germline V gene, CDR1 is KGHSH and CDR2 is LQKENI. For the CDR3, the DNA is TGTGCCAGCTCACCCAATAGCAACTACGAGCAGTACTTC. Its protein is CASSPNSNYEQYF.

The V call is TRBV20-1, the J call TRBJ2-7; tentatively, D is TRBD2 (6 bases). The V end lost 6 bases, the J end lost 6 bases, and 12 bases lay between the germline ends. Germline V gives CDR1 DFQATT, CDR2 SNEGSKA (reference sequence). The CDR3 is made up of 11 amino acids. CDR3 sequence (DNA): TGCAGTGCCCCGACTAGTGGCGAGCAGTACTTC. Its protein product is CSAPTSGEQYF.

Comment on this clonotype: Its ends do not fully match the called genes, so a read error is possible. The chain joins TRBV2 to TRBJ2-1; the match to TRBD1 covers 10 bases. Per germline, CDR1 SNHLY and CDR2 FYNNEI. CDR3 length equals 13 residues. DNA of the CDR3: TGTGCCAGCCCGGGACAGGGGAACAATGAGCAGCTCTTC. Amino acid sequence: CASPGQGNNEQLF.

The chain links TRBV15 to TRBJ1-3, with D maybe TRBD1 (5 bases). The ends were cut back, 5 bases at V and 0 bases at J, with 14 bases in the middle. CDR1 is LNHNV, CDR2 YYDKDF, per germline (reference sequence). The CDR3 runs to 16 residues. The CDR3 loop is CATSPGHRLSGNTIYF. CDR3 nucleotide sequence: TGTGCCACCAGCCCGGGGCACCGTCTCTCTGGAAACACCATATATTTT. Combining the CDR3 with reference TRBV15 and TRBJ1-3 gives the whole variable domain DAMVIQNPRYQVTQFGKPVTLSCSQTLNHNVMYWYQQKSSQAPKLLFHYYDKDFNNEADTPDNFQSRRPNTSFCFLDIRSPGLGDTAMYLCATSPGHRLSGNTIYFGEGSWLTVV.

With respect to this clonotype: Germline is not matched at one junction end, which may reflect a read error. The rearrangement joins TRBV7-9 to TRBJ2-7; D uncertain. This CDR3 has 14 residues. CDR1 and CDR2 from the germline V gene are SEHNR and FQNEAQ (reference sequence). The CDR3 DNA reads as TGTGCCAGCAGCTCTCAGGCAGTCGGCTACGAGCAGTATTTC. It yields the protein CASSSQAVGYEQYF.

The V call is TRBV6-6, the J call TRBJ2-7, with 10 bases lining up with TRBD1. V was pared by 10 bases and J by 4 bases, with 7 bases of the junction left unmatched. CDR3 length: 13 residues. Germline lookup yields CDR1 MNHNY and CDR2 SVGAGI (reference sequence). The CDR3 sequence is CAIRKDRGYEQYF. For the CDR3, the DNA is TGTGCCATCCGGAAGGACAGGGGGTACGAGCAGTACTTC.